This TCR beta chain appears in the sequencing data of a study of blood T cell repertoires in COVID-19. Study summary: Some COVID-19 samples were acute and others convalescent; all came from the United States, Italy and Spain. Sample material is recorded as cDNA or gDNA derived from T cells, B-cell-depleted T cells, or PBMCs.

This clone was counted many times. Germline CDR1 and CDR2: SGHNT and YENEEA. Trimming removed 4 bases from V and 7 bases from J, with 11 bases in between. The CDR3 length is 12 residues. Per the authors' pipeline: The authors estimated nucleated cell counts from reference gene primer amplification. The assay was immunoSEQ multiplex PCR, and TCRdb's table has in-frame clones only and misses some. V and J calls and clone size follow that table, whereas D and trimming were derived from the DNA. The table includes around 120,000 clones, 90% detected once. Source material: peripheral blood. The clonotype comes from a man aged 45-65 years with active COVID-19. V is TRBV11-3 and J is TRBJ2-7; D ambiguous. As DNA, the CDR3 is TGTGCCAGCAGCTCCATTGGTCGGGAGCAGTACGTC. Translating it yields CASSSIGREQYV.